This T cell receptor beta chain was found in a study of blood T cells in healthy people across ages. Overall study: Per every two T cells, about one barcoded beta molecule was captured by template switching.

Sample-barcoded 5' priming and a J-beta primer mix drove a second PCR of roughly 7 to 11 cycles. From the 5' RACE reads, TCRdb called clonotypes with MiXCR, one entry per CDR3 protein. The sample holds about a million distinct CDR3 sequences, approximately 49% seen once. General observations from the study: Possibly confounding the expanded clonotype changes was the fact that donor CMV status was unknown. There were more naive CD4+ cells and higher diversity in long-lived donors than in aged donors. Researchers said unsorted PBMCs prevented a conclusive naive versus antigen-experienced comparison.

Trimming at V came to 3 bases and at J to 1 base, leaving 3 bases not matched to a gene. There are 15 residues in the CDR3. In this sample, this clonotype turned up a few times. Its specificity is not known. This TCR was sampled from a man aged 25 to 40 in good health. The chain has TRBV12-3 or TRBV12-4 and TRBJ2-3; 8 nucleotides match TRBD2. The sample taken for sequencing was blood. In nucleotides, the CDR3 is TGTGCCAGCAGTTTTGCGGGGGGACGCACAGATACGCAGTATTTT. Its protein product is CASSFAGGRTDTQYF.